This TCR beta chain appears in the sequencing data of a study of blood T cells in healthy people across ages. Findings of the study overall: Naive and antigen-experienced cells were not separated, limiting conclusive comparison.

Every donor gave roughly 9.2 milliliters of peripheral blood. Through a sample-barcoded 5' primer and a J-beta primer mix, a second PCR was run for roughly 7 to 12 cycles. The template-switch adaptor was a 5' adaptor with 12 random nucleotides. It tagged each cDNA molecule. TCRdb itself ran the 5' RACE reads through MiXCR, one entry per CDR3 protein. The sample holds 1.5 million to 2 million distinct CDR3 sequences, about two fifths seen once. In its sample, this clonotype was seen a few times. What it binds is unknown. The junction differs from germline at one of its ends, possibly a read error. The CDR3 is 12 amino acids. Looked up from germline, CDR1 is DFQATT and CDR2 is SNEGSKA (reference sequence).

The receptor was derived from a human donor in good health. This rearrangement joins TRBV20-1 to TRBJ2-7; 7 nucleotides agree with TRBD2. The sample was blood. The CDR3 DNA reads TGCAGCGCTAGTTTCAGCGGGGACGAGCAGTACTTC. This codes for CSASFSGDEQYF.